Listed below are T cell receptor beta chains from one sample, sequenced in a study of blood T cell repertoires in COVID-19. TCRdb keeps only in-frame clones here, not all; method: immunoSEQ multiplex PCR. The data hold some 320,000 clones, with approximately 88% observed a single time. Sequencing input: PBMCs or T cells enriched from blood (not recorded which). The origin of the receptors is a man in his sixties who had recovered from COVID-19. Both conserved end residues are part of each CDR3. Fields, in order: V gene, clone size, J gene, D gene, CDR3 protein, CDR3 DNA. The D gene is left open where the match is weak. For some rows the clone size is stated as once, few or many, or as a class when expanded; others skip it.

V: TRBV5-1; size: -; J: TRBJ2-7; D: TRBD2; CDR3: CASSMGLDHEQYF; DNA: TGCGCCAGCAGCATGGGACTAGACCACGAGCAGTACTTC
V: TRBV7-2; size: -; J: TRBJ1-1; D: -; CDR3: CASSLAQRGEAFF; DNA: TGTGCCAGCAGCTTAGCGCAGCGGGGAGAAGCTTTCTTT
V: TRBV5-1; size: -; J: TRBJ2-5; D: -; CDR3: CASSVSSVETQYF; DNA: TGCGCCAGCAGTGTGTCTAGCGTAGAGACCCAGTACTTC
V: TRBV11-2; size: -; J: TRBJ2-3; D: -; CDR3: CASSPYPTDTQYF; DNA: TGTGCCAGCAGCCCCTACCCCACAGATACGCAGTATTTT
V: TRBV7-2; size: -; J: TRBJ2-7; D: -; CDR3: CASSPGGARSYEQYF; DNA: TGTGCCAGCAGCCCTGGGGGGGCGAGGTCCTACGAGCAGTACTTC
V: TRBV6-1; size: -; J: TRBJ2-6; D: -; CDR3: CASSVHRSGANVLTF; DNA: TGTGCCAGCAGTGTACACAGATCTGGGGCCAACGTCCTGACTTTC
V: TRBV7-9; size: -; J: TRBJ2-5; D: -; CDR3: CASSPTASETQYF; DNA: TGTGCCAGCAGCCCCACAGCCTCCGAGACCCAGTACTTC
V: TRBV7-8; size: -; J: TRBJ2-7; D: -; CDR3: CASSLRGMDVSYEQYF; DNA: TGTGCCAGCAGCTTAAGGGGGATGGATGTCTCCTACGAGCAGTACTTC
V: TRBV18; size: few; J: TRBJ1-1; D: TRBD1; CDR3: CASSPTGQGETEAFF; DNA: TGTGCCAGCTCACCAACGGGACAGGGGGAAACTGAAGCTTTCTTT
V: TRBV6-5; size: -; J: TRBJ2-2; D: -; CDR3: CASSTGTNTGELFF; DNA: TGTGCCAGCTCCACGGGTACGAACACCGGGGAGCTGTTTTTT
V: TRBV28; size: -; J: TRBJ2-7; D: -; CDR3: CASRSPSGSYEQYF; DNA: TGTGCCAGCCGGTCGCCCAGCGGCTCCTACGAGCAGTACTTC
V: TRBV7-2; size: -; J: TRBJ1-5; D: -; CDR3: CASSLRAGGGLQPQHF; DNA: TGTGCCAGCAGCTTACGGGCGGGAGGTGGCCTTCAGCCCCAGCATTTT
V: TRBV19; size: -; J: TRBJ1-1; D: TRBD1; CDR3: CASNRDRDISTEAFF; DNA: TGTGCCAGTAACCGGGACAGGGACATCAGCACTGAAGCTTTCTTT
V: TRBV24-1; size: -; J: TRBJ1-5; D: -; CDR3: CATSDSKGNQPQHF; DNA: TGTGCCACCAGTGATTCAAAGGGGAATCAGCCCCAGCATTTT